This T cell receptor (beta chain) appears in the sequencing data of a study of pediatric ulcerative colitis. Study-wide results and limits: Rectal repertoires separated controls, mild-moderate and acute severe colitis. Blood samples from two patients yielded substantially fewer templates and were excluded from blood-rectal overlap analysis.

Sequencing was at survey level. Using immunoSEQ multiplex PCR, the repertoire was profiled, and TCRdb retains in-frame clones only, with some absent. The sample shows about 60,000 clones, over 70% of them seen only once. Of note for this clone: Its matching antigen is unknown.

Blood was drawn at the time of colonoscopy. Germline V gives CDR1 MDHEN, CDR2 SYDVKM. The CDR3 consists of 12 residues. The V and J ends lost 8 bases and 3 bases respectively, with 11 bases between them. The sequence came from a boy between 10 and 17 years old who was a control in a study of pediatric ulcerative colitis. Source material: blood. The genes are TRBV28 and TRBJ2-7; weak D call: TRBD2 (6 bases). Here the CDR3 DNA reads TGTGCCAGCGGTTGGAGGGGCTACGAGCAGTACTTC. Protein sequence: CASGWRGYEQYF. The variable domain in full, completed from reference TRBV28 and TRBJ2-7, reads DVKVTQSSRYLVKRTGEKVFLECVQDMDHENMFWYRQDPGLGLRLIYFSYDVKMKEKGDIPEGYSVSREKKERFSLILESASTNQTSMYLCASGWRGYEQYFGPGTRLTVT.